This entry describes one T cell receptor (beta chain). Antigen: not known. This specimen belongs to a study of T cell repertoires in cytomegalovirus infection. About the research overall: Carrying CMV and the relevant HLA type showed in public TCR beta signatures.

TCRdb reanalysed the reads using MiXCR and keeps one entry per CDR3 protein. The sample records about 920,000 distinct CDR3 sequences, around 31% being singletons. The CDR3 sequence is 16 residues long. Germline V gene lookup returns CDR1 SEHNR and CDR2 FQNEAQ (reference sequence). The V gene end was trimmed by 3 bases and the J gene end by 5 bases; junction bases not matched to a gene: 11. V gene TRBV7-9 combines with J gene TRBJ2-3, with 7 bases fitting TRBD1. The sequence was collected from a human donor in good health (CMV status not recorded). Some clones in this sample may be carry-over from other donors' samples. Sequences were derived from cultured CD8+ T cells from PBMCs, sampled from culture after CMV antigen stimulation. The CDR3 reads CASSFIPGQNLDTQYF. CDR3 DNA: TGTGCCAGCAGCTTCATTCCGGGACAGAACTTAGATACGCAGTATTTT.